Below are 20 T cell receptor beta chains sequenced from a single sample in a study of vaccination and CD4 T cells after COVID-19 (dated by TCRdb to between 2020 and 2023). Their recognized antigens are unknown. Receptor amplification or capture employed PCR. Sequenced using an Illumina iSeq 100. TCR sequencing of DNA from cultured CD4+ T cells used the Oncomine TCR Beta short-read assay at the Johns Hopkins FTIC core. In TCRdb, the public reads were trimmed at Q25 with fastp and aligned with MiXCR, with productive beta chains retained. Each record represents a unique CDR3 protein, reported with the most common genes and DNA among its rows. The sample yields approximately 12,000 distinct CDR3 sequences; about two thirds were counted once. The biggest ten clones account for 20% to 30% of the sample. In the paper's terms, the treatment or condition label means: roughly 10-day PBMC culture with coronavirus spike peptide pools or control peptides (ViraFEST assay).

The sequencing here drew on CD4+ T cells from blood, cultured in vitro, taken before SARS-CoV-2 vaccination. The receptors shown here come from a human donor who had recovered from COVID-19.

This clonotype is a singleton in its sample. The chain carries TRBV10-1 and TRBJ2-7, with a tentative D call TRBD1 (5 bases). Germline-derived CDR1 and CDR2 are WNHNN and SYGVQD (reference sequence). Between the trimmed V and J ends, which lost 2 bases and 4 bases, there was a span of 12 bases. The CDR3 spans 14 residues. DNA of the CDR3: TGCGCCAGCAGTGAGGGACACAAGCGTTACGAGCAGTACTTC. Translating gives CASSEGHKRYEQYF.

The gene calls are TRBV28 and TRBJ1-6, with unresolved D. V was shortened by 10 bases and J by 0 bases, with 13 bases between the two germline ends. CDR1 is MDHEN and CDR2 is SYDVKM in the germline V gene. The CDR3 extends over 15 amino acids. DNA for the CDR3: TGTGCCACGAAGGGTCCCAGCTCCTATAATTCACCCCTCCACTTT. This codes for CATKGPSSYNSPLHF.

This clonotype was counted a single time. J is TRBJ1-5 and V is TRBV19; 9 nucleotides agree with TRBD1. The CDR3 consists of 15 residues. Germline trimming cut 7 bases from V and 10 bases from J; bases unmatched to any gene: 14. Per the germline V gene, CDR1 is LNHDA and CDR2 is SQIVND (reference sequence). The DNA of the CDR3 is TGTGCCAGTACCCCCATAGGGACAGGGAATTCCCCCCAGCATTTT. It encodes CASTPIGTGNSPQHF.

The chain links TRBV2 to TRBJ2-2; TRBD2 matches 11 bases. With V trimmed by 6 bases and J by 4 bases, 4 bases remained unmatched. Looked up from germline, CDR1 is SNHLY and CDR2 is FYNNEI. This CDR3 spans 15 amino acids. This chain's CDR3 is CASREGLAVTGELFF. DNA of the CDR3: TGTGCCAGCAGGGAGGGACTAGCGGTCACCGGGGAGCTGTTTTTT.

This clonotype occurred once. This rearrangement joins TRBV18 to TRBJ1-2; TRBD1 matches at 7 bases. The CDR3 covers 16 residues. The germline gives CDR1 KGHSH, CDR2 LQKENI. V was clipped by 3 bases and J by 4 bases; unmatched bases: 11. CDR3 bases: TGTGCCAGCTCACCGGACGGGAGACAGGGCTCCTATGGCTACACCTTC. This translates into CASSPDGRQGSYGYTF.

The J gene is TRBJ2-1, the V gene TRBV6-1, with 12 positions matching TRBD2. V lost 8 bases to trimming and J lost 9 bases; unmatched junction nucleotides: 8. This CDR3 is 14 amino acids long. The germline CDR1 and CDR2 sequences are MNHNS and SASEGT. The CDR3 region is CASETGTSGFEQFF. In DNA form, the CDR3 reads TGTGCCAGCGAGACCGGGACTAGCGGGTTTGAGCAGTTCTTC.

This clonotype was seen once. The chain recombines TRBV19 with TRBJ2-1, with 7 bases aligning to TRBD2. The CDR3 totals 15 residues. V lost 3 bases to trimming and J lost 4 bases; unmatched junction nucleotides: 6. CDR1 LNHDA and CDR2 SQIVND come from the germline V gene (reference sequence). CDR3 sequence reads: CASSIEGGLYNEQFF. The CDR3 DNA follows: TGTGCCAGTAGTATTGAGGGAGGGCTATACAATGAGCAGTTCTTC.

The chain recombines TRBV7-2 with TRBJ2-7, with TRBD2 identical over 11 bases. The ends lost 4 bases at V and 2 bases at J; junction bases unmatched: 7. Germline loops: CDR1 SGHTA, CDR2 FQGNSA. The CDR3 is made up of 16 amino acids. This CDR3 reads CASSSTGTSGAYEQYF. CDR3 bases: TGTGCCAGCAGCTCAACCGGGACTAGCGGAGCCTACGAGCAGTACTTC.

This clonotype was counted a single time. The chain has TRBV28 and TRBJ2-7, with 8 bases matching TRBD2. The CDR3 contains 15 residues. Germline CDR1 MDHEN, CDR2 SYDVKM. The J segment lost 1 base and the V segment lost 3 bases, leaving 5 bases of the junction unmatched. The CDR3 DNA sequence: TGTGCCAGCAGTTTGTACAGCGGGAGTTCCTACGAGCAGTACTTC. Amino acid sequence: CASSLYSGSSYEQYF.

This clonotype was picked up a small number of times. This sequence joins TRBV2 and TRBJ2-3, with 11 bases that match TRBD2. Germline trimming cut 7 bases from V and 3 bases from J; bases unmatched to any gene: 9. There are 16 residues in the CDR3. Germline V CDR1 and CDR2: SNHLY, FYNNEI. The CDR3 nucleotides are TGTGCCAGCAAGGATCTGACTAGCGGGGCTACAGATACGCAGTATTTT. This codes for CASKDLTSGATDTQYF.

In its sample, this clonotype was seen a few times. The rearrangement uses TRBV19 and TRBJ1-5; TRBD1 agrees at 8 bases. With V trimmed by 6 bases and J by 7 bases, 5 bases remained unmatched. The CDR3 has 13 residues. The germline V gene encodes CDR1 LNHDA and CDR2 SQIVND (reference sequence). The CDR3 sequence is CASRTGDLQPQHF. The CDR3 DNA follows: TGTGCCAGTAGGACAGGGGATTTACAGCCCCAGCATTTT.

The chain combines TRBV28 with TRBJ2-2, with no clear D. This CDR3 has 16 amino acids. Per germline, CDR1 MDHEN and CDR2 SYDVKM. Trimming took 4 bases from V and 1 from J, leaving 13 bases between them. DNA for the CDR3: TGTGCCAGCAGTTCCCGGGCCGTACTGAACACCGGGGAGCTGTTTTTT. Protein product: CASSSRAVLNTGELFF.

The chain links TRBV5-6 to TRBJ2-7; 12 bases are shared with TRBD2. The germline CDR1 and CDR2 sequences are SGHDT and YYEEEE. The CDR3 covers 16 residues. V lost 4 bases and J lost 0; bases outside the gene matches: 5. The CDR3, as DNA: TGTGCCAGCAGCAGAGGGACTAGCGGGCCCTCCTACGAGCAGTACTTC. This codes for CASSRGTSGPSYEQYF. The complete variable domain, with remaining parts taken from reference TRBV5-6 and TRBJ2-7, reads DAGVTQSPTHLIKTRGQQVTLRCSPKSGHDTVSWYQQALGQGPQFIFQYYEEEERQRGNFPDRFSGHQFPNYSSELNVNALLLGDSALYLCASSRGTSGPSYEQYFGPGTRLTVT.

V and J are TRBV5-4 and TRBJ2-7; TRBD1 agrees at 8 bases. Germline V gene data show CDR1 as SGHNT and CDR2 as YYREEE (reference sequence). The CDR3 spans 14 residues. V shed 4 bases, J shed 2 bases, and the junction held 5 bases outside the gene matches. The CDR3 protein is CASSGRTGTYEQYF. DNA for the CDR3: TGTGCCAGCAGCGGACGGACAGGGACCTACGAGCAGTACTTC.

The chain combines TRBV28 with TRBJ1-2, with 7 bases matching TRBD1. Germline CDR1 reads MDHEN; CDR2 reads SYDVKM. The CDR3 sequence is 15 residues long. The junction had 13 bases not matched to a gene; V was cut back by 5 bases and J by 7 bases. The CDR3 region is CASSQLQGVETGYTF. The DNA for the CDR3 is TGTGCCAGCAGTCAACTCCAGGGGGTAGAAACTGGCTACACCTTC.

The chain has TRBV20-1 and TRBJ2-3; TRBD1 or TRBD2 may be the D gene (5 bases each). The germline V gene has CDR1 DFQATT and CDR2 SNEGSKA (reference sequence). V shed 2 bases and J shed 2 bases, with 14 bases lying between them. The CDR3 length is 15 residues. CDR3 loop: CSARSGTNPTDTQYF. DNA for the CDR3: TGCAGTGCTAGATCCGGGACCAACCCCACAGATACGCAGTATTTT.

This clonotype occurred a few times. The rearrangement joins TRBV24-1 to TRBJ2-2; D perhaps matches TRBD2 (6 bases). CDR3 length equals 18 residues. Per germline, CDR1 KGHDR and CDR2 SFDVKD. Trimming pared 0 bases from V and 0 bases from J, leaving 13 bases between. This CDR3 reads CATSDLTSIPPNTGELFF. CDR3 DNA sequence: TGTGCCACCAGTGATTTGACTAGCATTCCCCCGAACACCGGGGAGCTGTTTTTT.

This clonotype was seen a few times. The gene calls are TRBV20-1 and TRBJ1-3; 10 positions match TRBD1. This CDR3 spans 13 amino acids. Losses at the gene ends were 5 bases for V and 2 bases for J; bases not matched to a gene: 0. Germline V gene data show CDR1 as DFQATT and CDR2 as SNEGSKA (reference sequence). CDR3 sequence reads: CSAGTGAGNTIYF. The CDR3 nucleotides read TGCAGTGCTGGGACAGGGGCTGGAAACACCATATATTTT.

This chain links TRBV5-1 with TRBJ1-6; maybe TRBD1 (6 bases). Germline V lookup: CDR1 SGHRS, CDR2 YFSETQ. This CDR3 region has 16 residues. The V end lost 4 bases, the J end lost 0 bases, and 11 bases lay between the germline ends. This CDR3 reads CASSPGAVSYNSPLHF. CDR3 bases: TGCGCCAGCAGCCCAGGGGCGGTCTCCTATAATTCACCCCTCCACTTT.

The V and J genes are TRBV4-1 and TRBJ1-2, with D perhaps TRBD1 (6 bases). This CDR3 comprises 13 residues. The V end was cut by 4 bases, the J end by 2 bases, with 8 bases between. Germline V CDR1 and CDR2: MGHRA, YSYEKL. CDR3 in amino acids: CASSLGQNYGYTF. The CDR3 DNA reads TGCGCCAGCAGCCTCGGACAGAACTATGGCTACACCTTC.